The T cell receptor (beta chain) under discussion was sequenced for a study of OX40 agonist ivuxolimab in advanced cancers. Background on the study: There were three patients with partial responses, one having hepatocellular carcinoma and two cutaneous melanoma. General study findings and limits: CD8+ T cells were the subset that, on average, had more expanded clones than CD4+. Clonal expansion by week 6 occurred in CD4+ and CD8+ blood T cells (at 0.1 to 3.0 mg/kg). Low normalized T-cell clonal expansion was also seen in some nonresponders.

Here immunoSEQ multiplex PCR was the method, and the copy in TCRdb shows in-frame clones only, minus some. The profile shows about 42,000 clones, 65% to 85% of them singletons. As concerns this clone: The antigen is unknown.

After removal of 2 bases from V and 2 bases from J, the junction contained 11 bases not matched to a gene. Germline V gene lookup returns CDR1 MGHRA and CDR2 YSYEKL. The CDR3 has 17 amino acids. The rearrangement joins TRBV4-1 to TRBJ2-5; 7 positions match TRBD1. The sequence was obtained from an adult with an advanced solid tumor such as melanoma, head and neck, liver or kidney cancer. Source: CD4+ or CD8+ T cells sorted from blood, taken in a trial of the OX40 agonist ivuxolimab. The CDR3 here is CASSQSVDRVGQETQYF. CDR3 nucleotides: TGCGCCAGCAGCCAATCGGTCGACAGGGTTGGACAAGAGACCCAGTACTTC.